This T cell receptor beta chain is drawn from a study of T cell repertoires in cytomegalovirus infection. Study background: It was recently identified HLA-C-restricted and well-studied HLA-B-restricted CMV epitopes that the study used.

In this sample, this clonotype turned up many times. The antigen is not known. Using its own MiXCR run on the reads, TCRdb lists one record per CDR3 protein. The sample has approximately 990,000 distinct CDR3 sequences, under 40% seen once. General study findings and limits: HLA-C-restricted CMV clonotypes gave the most frequent clonotype in two of eight donors.

Trimming stripped 6 bases from V and 0 bases from J, with 24 bases between. This CDR3 region has 20 residues. CDR1 is MNHEY and CDR2 is SVGAGI in the germline V gene. Sequencing was performed on cultured CD8+ T cells from PBMCs, taken from culture after CMV antigen stimulation. The sequence came from a human donor in good health (CMV status not recorded). Some clones in this sample may be carry-over from other donors' samples. The chain couples TRBV6-5 to TRBJ2-6; possibly TRBD2 for D (7 bases). Here the CDR3 reads CASRLSGGGAPPSGANVLTF. CDR3 bases: TGTGCCAGCAGATTATCAGGCGGGGGCGCCCCCCCCTCTGGGGCCAACGTCCTGACTTTC.